This TCR beta chain was profiled in a study of T cells in Graves' hyperthyroidism and ophthalmopathy. TCR beta CDR3 sequences were amplified from RNA transcripts. HTBI primers were used for first-round RT-PCR of the TCR CDR3. TCRdb reprocessed the multiplex PCR reads via MiXCR and lists one record per CDR3 protein. The data hold under 300,000 distinct CDR3 sequences, with approximately 15% observed a single time. This clonotype has only a few counts. The sequenced sample was blood. The clonotype comes from a woman aged 40 to 50 with Graves' hyperthyroidism that later progressed to Graves' ophthalmopathy.

The CDR3 protein is CASSQAWEGTEAFF. CDR3 coding DNA: TGTGCCAGCAGCCAAGCATGGGAGGGGACTGAAGCTTTCTTT. V gene TRBV4-2 combines with J gene TRBJ1-1, with a tentative D call TRBD1 (5 bases). This CDR3 contains 14 residues. Deletions cut 1 base from V and 5 bases from J, with 11 bases between. Germline V gene data show CDR1 as LGHNA and CDR2 as YNFKEQ.